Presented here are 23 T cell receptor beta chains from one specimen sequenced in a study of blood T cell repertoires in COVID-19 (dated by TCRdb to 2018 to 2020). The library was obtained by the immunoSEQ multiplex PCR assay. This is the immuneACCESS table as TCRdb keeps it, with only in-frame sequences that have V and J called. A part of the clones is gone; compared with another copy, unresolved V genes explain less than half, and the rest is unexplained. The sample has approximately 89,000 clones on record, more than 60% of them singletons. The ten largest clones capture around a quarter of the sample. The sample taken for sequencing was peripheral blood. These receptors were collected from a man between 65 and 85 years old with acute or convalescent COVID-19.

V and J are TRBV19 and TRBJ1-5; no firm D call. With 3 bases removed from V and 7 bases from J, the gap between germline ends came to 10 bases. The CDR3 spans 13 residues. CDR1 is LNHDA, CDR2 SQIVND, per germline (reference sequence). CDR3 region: CASSIEGGQPQHF. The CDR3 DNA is TGTGCCAGTAGTATCGAGGGAGGCCAGCCCCAGCATTTT.

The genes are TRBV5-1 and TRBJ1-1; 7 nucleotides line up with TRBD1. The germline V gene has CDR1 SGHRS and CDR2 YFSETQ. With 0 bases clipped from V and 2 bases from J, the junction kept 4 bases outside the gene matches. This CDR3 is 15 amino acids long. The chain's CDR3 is CASSLERQGNTEAFF. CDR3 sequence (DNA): TGCGCCAGCAGCTTGGAGCGACAGGGTAACACTGAAGCTTTCTTT.

For the CDR3, the DNA is TGTGCCAGCAGCTATAGCGTTTCCTACGAGCAGTACTTC. Amino acids: CASSYSVSYEQYF. V is TRBV7-2 and J is TRBJ2-7, with TRBD2 as a possible D gene (5 bases). This CDR3 spans 13 amino acids. V dropped 4 bases and J dropped 1 base, with 8 bases sitting between them. In germline, CDR1 is SGHTA, CDR2 FQGNSA.

CDR3 region: CASSQEVAGARPADTQYF. Written as DNA, the CDR3 is TGCGCCAGCAGCCAAGAGGTAGCGGGAGCTCGACCCGCAGATACGCAGTATTTT. J is TRBJ2-3 and V is TRBV4-1; 9 bases match TRBD2. CDR3 length equals 18 residues. In germline, CDR1 is MGHRA, CDR2 YSYEKL. The junction had 11 bases not matched to a gene; V was cut back by 0 bases and J by 4 bases.

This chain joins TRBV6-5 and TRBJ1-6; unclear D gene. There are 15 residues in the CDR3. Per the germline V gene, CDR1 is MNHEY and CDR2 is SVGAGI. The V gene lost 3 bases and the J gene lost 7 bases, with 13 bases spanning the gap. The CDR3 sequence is CASSYSQFANSPLHF. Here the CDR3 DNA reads TGTGCCAGCAGTTATTCGCAGTTCGCAAATTCACCCCTCCACTTT.

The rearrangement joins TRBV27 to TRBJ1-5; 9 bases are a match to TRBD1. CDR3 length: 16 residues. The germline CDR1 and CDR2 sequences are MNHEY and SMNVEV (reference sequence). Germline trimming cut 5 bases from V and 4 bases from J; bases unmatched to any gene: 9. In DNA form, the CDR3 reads TGTGCCAGCAGTGACTTACAGGGGGCTCGGAATCAGCCCCAGCATTTT. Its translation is CASSDLQGARNQPQHF.

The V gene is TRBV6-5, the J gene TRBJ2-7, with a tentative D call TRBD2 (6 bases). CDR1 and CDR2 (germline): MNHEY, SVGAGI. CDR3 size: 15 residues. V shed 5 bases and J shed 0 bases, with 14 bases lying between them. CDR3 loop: CASSPGLLSSYEQYF. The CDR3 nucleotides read TGTGCCAGCAGTCCGGGACTCCTAAGCTCCTACGAGCAGTACTTC.

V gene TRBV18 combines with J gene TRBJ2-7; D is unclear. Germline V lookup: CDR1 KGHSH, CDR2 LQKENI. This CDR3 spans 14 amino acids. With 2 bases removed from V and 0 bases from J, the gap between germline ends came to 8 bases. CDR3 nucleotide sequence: TGTGCCAGCTCACCATCACAGAGCTCCTACGAGCAGTACTTC. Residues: CASSPSQSSYEQYF.

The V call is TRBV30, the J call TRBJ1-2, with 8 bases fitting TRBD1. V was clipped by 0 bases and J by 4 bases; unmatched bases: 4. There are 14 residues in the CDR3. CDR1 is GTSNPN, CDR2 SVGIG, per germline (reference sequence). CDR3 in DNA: TGTGCCTGGAGTGTAGACAGGGGTAGCTATGGCTACACCTTC. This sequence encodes CAWSVDRGSYGYTF.

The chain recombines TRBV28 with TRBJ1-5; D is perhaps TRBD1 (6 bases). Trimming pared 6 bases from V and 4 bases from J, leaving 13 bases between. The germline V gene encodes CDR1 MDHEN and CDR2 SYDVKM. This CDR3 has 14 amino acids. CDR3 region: CASRFGTSNQPQHF. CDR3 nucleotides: TGTGCCAGCAGATTCGGGACAAGTAATCAGCCCCAGCATTTT.

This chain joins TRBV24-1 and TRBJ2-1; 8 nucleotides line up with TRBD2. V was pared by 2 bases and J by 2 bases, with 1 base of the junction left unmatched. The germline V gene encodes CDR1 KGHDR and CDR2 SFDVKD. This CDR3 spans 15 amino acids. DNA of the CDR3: TGTGCCACCAGTGATTACGGGGGGGCCTACAATGAGCAGTTCTTC. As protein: CATSDYGGAYNEQFF.

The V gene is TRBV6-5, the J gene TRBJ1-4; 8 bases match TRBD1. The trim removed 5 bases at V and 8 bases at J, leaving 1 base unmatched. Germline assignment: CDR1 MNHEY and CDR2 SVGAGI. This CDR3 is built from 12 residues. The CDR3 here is CASSRTGEKLFF. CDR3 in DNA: TGTGCCAGCAGTCGGACAGGGGAAAAACTGTTTTTT.

The CDR3: CATSALGQSSYNEQFF. CDR3 DNA: TGTGCCACCAGTGCCTTGGGACAGTCCTCCTACAATGAGCAGTTCTTC. The gene calls are TRBV24-1 and TRBJ2-1, with 7 bases identical to TRBD1. This CDR3 is built from 16 residues. With V trimmed by 5 bases and J by 0 bases, 6 bases remained unmatched. CDR1 KGHDR and CDR2 SFDVKD come from the germline V gene.

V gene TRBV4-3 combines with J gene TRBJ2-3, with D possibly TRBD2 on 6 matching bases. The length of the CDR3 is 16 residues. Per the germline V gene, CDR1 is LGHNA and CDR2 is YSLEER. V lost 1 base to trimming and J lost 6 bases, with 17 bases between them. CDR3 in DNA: TGCGCCAGCAGCCAAGGGCGGGGCCAAGTCTGGGATACGCAGTATTTT. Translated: CASSQGRGQVWDTQYF.

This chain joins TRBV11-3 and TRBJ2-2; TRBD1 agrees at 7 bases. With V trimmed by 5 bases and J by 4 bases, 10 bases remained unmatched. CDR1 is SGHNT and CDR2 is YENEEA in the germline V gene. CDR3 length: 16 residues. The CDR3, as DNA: TGTGCCAGCAGCAGGAGTGCAGGGGGAATCACCGGGGAGCTGTTTTTT. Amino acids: CASSRSAGGITGELFF.

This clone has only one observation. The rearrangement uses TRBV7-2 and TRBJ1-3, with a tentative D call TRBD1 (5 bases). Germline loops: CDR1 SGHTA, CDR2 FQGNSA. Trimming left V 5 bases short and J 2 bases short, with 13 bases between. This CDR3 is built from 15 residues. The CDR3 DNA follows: TGTGCCAGCAGCCCACCGACAGACGCTGGAAACACCATATATTTT. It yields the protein CASSPPTDAGNTIYF.

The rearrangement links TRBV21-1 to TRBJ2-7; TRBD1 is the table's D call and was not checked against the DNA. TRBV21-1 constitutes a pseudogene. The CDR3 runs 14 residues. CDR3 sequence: CASSKGEGDYEQYF. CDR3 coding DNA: TGTGCCAGCAGCAAAGGAGAAGGGGACTACGAGCAGTACTTC.

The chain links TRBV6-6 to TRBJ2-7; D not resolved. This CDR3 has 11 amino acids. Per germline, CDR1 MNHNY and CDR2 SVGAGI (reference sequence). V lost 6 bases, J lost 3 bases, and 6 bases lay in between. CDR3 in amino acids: CASREIYEQYF. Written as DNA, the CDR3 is TGTGCCAGCAGGGAGATCTACGAGCAGTACTTC.

The CDR3 loop reads CASTPGLAGGNNEQFF. The CDR3, as DNA: TGTGCCAGCACCCCGGGACTAGCGGGAGGTAACAATGAGCAGTTCTTC. The chain links TRBV4-2 to TRBJ2-1; 15 positions match TRBD2. The CDR3 extends over 16 amino acids. The germline V gene has CDR1 LGHNA and CDR2 YNFKEQ. The trim removed 7 bases at V and 5 bases at J, leaving 6 bases unmatched.

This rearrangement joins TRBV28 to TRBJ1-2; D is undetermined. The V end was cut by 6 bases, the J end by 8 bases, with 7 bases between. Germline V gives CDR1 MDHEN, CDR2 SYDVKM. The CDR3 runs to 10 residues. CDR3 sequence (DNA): TGTGCCAGCAGCTCCCCGGGCTACACCTTC. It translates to CASSSPGYTF.

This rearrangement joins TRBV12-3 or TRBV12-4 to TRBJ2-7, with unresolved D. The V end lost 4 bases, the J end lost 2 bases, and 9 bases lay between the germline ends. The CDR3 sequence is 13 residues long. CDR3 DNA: TGTGCCAGCAGTTCTAACCATGCCTACGAGCAGTACTTC. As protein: CASSSNHAYEQYF.

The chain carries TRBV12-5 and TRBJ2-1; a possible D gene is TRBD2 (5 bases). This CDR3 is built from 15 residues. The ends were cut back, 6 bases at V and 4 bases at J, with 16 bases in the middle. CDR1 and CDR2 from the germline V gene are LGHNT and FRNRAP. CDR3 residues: CASGFLSGTYNEQFF. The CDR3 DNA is TGTGCTAGTGGATTTCTAAGCGGTACTTACAATGAGCAGTTCTTC.

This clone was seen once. The CDR3 nucleotides are TGTGCCAGCAGCCTCCTAAACACTGAAGCTTTCTTT. Encoded protein: CASSLLNTEAFF. This chain joins TRBV5-5 and TRBJ1-1; D is unclear. Deletions cut 4 bases from V and 2 bases from J, with 6 bases between. The germline CDR1 and CDR2 sequences are SGHKS and YYEKEE (reference sequence). The CDR3 consists of 12 residues.